A single sample is the source of the 21 T cell receptor beta chains below, sequenced in a study of cytomegalovirus exposure and HLA in healthy donors. PCR used 60 Vbeta primers and 13 Jbeta primers. Method: immunoSEQ multiplex PCR; TCRdb's copy keeps in-frame clones and lacks some. Of some 240,000 clones listed, about 90% are singletons. Sequences were obtained from PBMCs. These receptors all come from a girl aged 2 to 9 in good health and CMV-seronegative.

This chain links TRBV5-1 with TRBJ2-7; TRBD2 might be the D (6 bases). V was pared by 4 bases and J by 0 bases, with 8 bases between. The germline V gene has CDR1 SGHRS and CDR2 YFSETQ. The CDR3 consists of 13 residues. CDR3 DNA sequence: TGCGCCAGCAGCCGGGGGAGCTCCTACGAGCAGTACTTC. This codes for CASSRGSSYEQYF.

The chain combines TRBV27 with TRBJ2-7; no clear D gene. V gave up 4 bases and J gave up 4 bases, with 2 bases separating them. This CDR3 spans 10 amino acids. Germline CDR1 and CDR2: MNHEY and SMNVEV (reference sequence). DNA for the CDR3: TGTGCCAGCAGTTCTTACGAGCAGTACTTC. It encodes CASSSYEQYF.

This clone has only a few counts. V usage is TRBV5-6 and J usage is TRBJ2-5; the D gene is possibly TRBD1 (6 bases). The CDR3 covers 13 residues. Germline V CDR1 and CDR2: SGHDT, YYEEEE. Trimming left V 2 bases short and J 4 bases short, with 9 bases between. CDR3 sequence (DNA): TGTGCCAGCAGCTTCACAGGGAGAGAGACCCAGTACTTC. It translates to CASSFTGRETQYF.

The rearrangement uses TRBV30 and TRBJ2-2; a weak D match, TRBD1 (6 bases). CDR1 GTSNPN and CDR2 SVGIG come from the germline V gene (reference sequence). This CDR3 comprises 16 residues. V lost 1 base to trimming and J lost 3 bases, with 15 bases between them. CDR3 loop: CAWSAEQGPDTGELFF. CDR3 nucleotide sequence: TGTGCCTGGAGTGCTGAACAGGGCCCCGACACCGGGGAGCTGTTTTTT.

The chain combines TRBV2 with TRBJ2-1; D is perhaps TRBD2 (5 bases). Per germline, CDR1 SNHLY and CDR2 FYNNEI. The CDR3 is made up of 15 amino acids. Trimming removed 3 bases from V and 9 bases from J, with 18 bases in between. The CDR3 is CASSDPRKLGVEQFF. DNA for the CDR3: TGTGCCAGCAGTGACCCCCGCAAGCTCGGGGTTGAGCAGTTCTTC.

The rearrangement links TRBV28 to TRBJ1-2, with 10 bases fitting TRBD1. The germline gives CDR1 MDHEN, CDR2 SYDVKM. The CDR3 is made up of 15 amino acids. The J segment lost 2 bases and the V segment lost 6 bases, leaving 6 bases of the junction unmatched. The CDR3 DNA reads as TGTGCCAGCAGCCGGGAGGGACAGGGGAACTATGGCTACACCTTC. This codes for CASSREGQGNYGYTF.

V is TRBV7-9 and J is TRBJ2-1, with a possible D match to TRBD2 (7 bases). The CDR3 spans 14 residues. Trimming took 3 bases from V and 9 from J, leaving 15 bases between them. Germline values: CDR1 SEHNR, CDR2 FQNEAQ (reference sequence). The CDR3 protein is CASSLVGGLSEQFF. CDR3 coding DNA: TGTGCCAGCAGCTTGGTGGGGGGGCTAAGTGAGCAGTTCTTC. The variable domain in full, completed from reference TRBV7-9 and TRBJ2-1, reads DTGVSQNPRHKITKRGQNVTFRCDPISEHNRLYWYRQTLGQGPEFLTYFQNEAQLEKSRLLSDRFSAERPKGSFSTLEIQRTEQGDSAMYLCASSLVGGLSEQFFGPGTRLTVL.

This clone was observed a few times. The V and J genes are TRBV4-1 and TRBJ1-1, with 7 bases lining up with TRBD1. The CDR3 is made up of 15 amino acids. V gave up 4 bases and J gave up 1 base; unmatched junction bases: 6. Germline-derived CDR1 and CDR2 are MGHRA and YSYEKL. DNA of the CDR3: TGCGCCAGCAGCCCGACAGGGCCACGGAACACTGAAGCTTTCTTT. As protein: CASSPTGPRNTEAFF.

The chain is built from TRBV29-1 and TRBJ2-5; 8 bases are shared with TRBD2. V gave up 8 bases and J gave up 5 bases; unmatched junction bases: 4. Germline values: CDR1 SQVTM, CDR2 ANQGSEA. This CDR3 is 11 amino acids long. CDR3 sequence reads: CSYRLAETQYF. The CDR3 DNA sequence: TGCAGCTACCGACTAGCGGAGACCCAGTACTTC.

The genes are TRBV4-1 and TRBJ2-3, with a possible D match to TRBD1 (5 bases). The CDR3 extends over 15 amino acids. From germline, CDR1 is MGHRA and CDR2 YSYEKL. Trimming took 4 bases from V and 7 from J, leaving 18 bases between them. The CDR3 DNA is TGCGCCAGCAGCCGATGGGGCTCCCAGGAGAATACGCAGTATTTT. Encoded protein: CASSRWGSQENTQYF.

The CDR3 bases are TGTGCCAGCAGCGTAGATGGCAGGGTGGATGAAAAACTGTTTTTT. This translates into CASSVDGRVDEKLFF. The chain links TRBV9 to TRBJ1-4, with TRBD1 as a possible D gene (5 bases). V lost 0 bases and J 6 bases, leaving 12 bases between the germline ends. The CDR3 extends over 15 amino acids. Per the germline V gene, CDR1 is SGDLS and CDR2 is YYNGEE.

This clone showed up just once. This chain joins TRBV30 and TRBJ1-6, with D maybe TRBD1 (5 bases). The CDR3 runs to 15 residues. V was shortened by 0 bases and J by 7 bases, with 13 bases between the two germline ends. Germline-derived CDR1 and CDR2 are GTSNPN and SVGIG (reference sequence). The CDR3 is CAWSVPTGGNSPLHF. CDR3 bases: TGTGCCTGGAGTGTACCTACCGGGGGGAATTCACCCCTCCACTTT.

In DNA, the CDR3 is TGTGCCAGCAGTTTTGGGGGCGGCAACGAGCAGTACTTC. Translation gives CASSFGGGNEQYF. The chain couples TRBV27 to TRBJ2-7, with D maybe TRBD1 (6 bases). This CDR3 comprises 13 residues. CDR1 and CDR2 from the germline V gene are MNHEY and SMNVEV (reference sequence). Trimming removed 3 bases from V and 5 bases from J, with 11 bases in between.

Remarks on this clone: Other DNA sequences within the sample encode an identical CDR3. The chain couples TRBV7-8 to TRBJ2-3, with D possibly matching TRBD1 (6 bases). Germline lookup yields CDR1 SGHVS and CDR2 FQNEAQ. V lost 4 bases and J 2 bases, leaving 13 bases between the germline ends. This CDR3 contains 15 residues. The CDR3 protein is CASSSVRGYTDTQYF. CDR3 sequence (DNA): TGTGCCAGCAGCTCGGTGAGGGGGTACACAGATACGCAGTATTTT. The full variable domain, in which reference TRBV7-8 and TRBJ2-3 provide the parts outside the CDR3, is GAGVSQSPRYKVAKRGQDVALRCDPISGHVSLFWYQQALGQGPEFLTYFQNEAQLDKSGLPSDRFFAERPEGSVSTLKIQRTQQEDSAVYLCASSSVRGYTDTQYFGPGTRLTVL.

The chain links TRBV7-9 to TRBJ1-1, with D possibly being TRBD1 (6 bases). The V end was cut by 5 bases, the J end by 1 base, with 11 bases between. Germline lookup yields CDR1 SEHNR and CDR2 FQNEAQ (reference sequence). CDR3 length equals 14 residues. The CDR3, as DNA: TGTGCCAGCAGCCCGACAGGACAGAACACTGAAGCTTTCTTT. This encodes CASSPTGQNTEAFF.

This sequence joins TRBV28 and TRBJ2-7; D not resolved. V gave up 2 bases and J gave up 2 bases, with 10 bases separating them. The CDR3 has 14 residues. Germline values: CDR1 MDHEN, CDR2 SYDVKM. In DNA, the CDR3 is TGTGCCAGCAGTTTAAATAGCTATCCCTACGAGCAGTACTTC. Encoded protein: CASSLNSYPYEQYF.

The gene calls are TRBV10-3 and TRBJ2-3; TRBD1 matches at 10 bases. With V trimmed by 5 bases and J by 6 bases, 11 bases remained unmatched. Germline loops: CDR1 ENHRY, CDR2 SYGVKD. There are 16 residues in the CDR3. CDR3: CAISITGTGAADTQYF. The CDR3 nucleotides are TGTGCCATCAGTATTACCGGGACAGGGGCTGCTGATACGCAGTATTTT.

The V and J genes are TRBV11-2 and TRBJ2-2, with TRBD2 matching over 10 bases. Losses at the gene ends were 3 bases for V and 6 bases for J; bases not matched to a gene: 4. The CDR3 is 15 residues long. The germline V gene has CDR1 SGHAT and CDR2 FQNNGV. The CDR3 region has the DNA TGTGCCAGCAGCTTTAGCGGGAGGAGGCCCGGGGAGCTGTTTTTT. Residues: CASSFSGRRPGELFF.

The V call is TRBV29-1, the J call TRBJ1-1; D may be TRBD1 (5 bases). CDR1 and CDR2 (germline): SQVTM, ANQGSEA. The CDR3 sequence is 12 residues long. V gave up 6 bases and J gave up 5 bases, with 13 bases separating them. The CDR3 region has the DNA TGCAGCGTGCCCGTGGGGGGGACTGAAGCTTTCTTT. This gives the protein CSVPVGGTEAFF.

J is TRBJ2-7 and V is TRBV11-2, with TRBD2 matching over 9 bases. The CDR3 covers 15 residues. From germline, CDR1 is SGHAT and CDR2 FQNNGV. The V and J ends lost 5 bases and 4 bases, in that order; junction bases with no gene match: 9. DNA of the CDR3: TGTGCCAGCAGCCCACCGGGACTAGCCTTTTACGAGCAGTACTTC. It specifies CASSPPGLAFYEQYF.

The CDR3 loop is CASSPLGTGDTEAFF. The CDR3 DNA reads as TGTGCCAGCTCACCTCTGGGGACTGGCGACACTGAAGCTTTCTTT. The V call is TRBV18, the J call TRBJ1-1, with a tentative D call TRBD1 (5 bases). CDR1 is KGHSH, CDR2 LQKENI, per germline. This CDR3 has 15 residues. Trimming left V 3 bases short and J 3 bases short, with 14 bases between.